This TCR beta chain was retrieved from a study of response to subunit inactivated influenza vaccine (dated by TCRdb to between 2018 and 2020). Regarding the study in general: Deep quantitative profiling of the T cell receptor repertoire was used in the study to follow responses to a trivalent subunit inactivated influenza vaccine. Paper-wide results and their limitations: It was suggested by the authors that each seasonal influenza vaccination may recruit only a limited number of new T cells.

This clonotype was seen a handful of times. It has no known antigen specificity. A read error is possible here, since a much larger clone lies one base away. Including cysteine and phenylalanine, the CDR3 has 14 amino acids. Of all the DNA, just the CDR3 is kept, 42 bases in frame from base 1. V gives up 11 bases and J gives up 1 base, and the segment between their germline ends measures 18 bases. Libraries were prepared through RT-PCR. The instrument given in TCRdb is Illumina HiSeq 2500. TCRdb's own reprocessing of the public reads used fastp at Q25 and MiXCR and kept productive beta chains. CDR3 protein duplicates are merged, each entry listing the most common genes and DNA. The sample has 500,000 to 600,000 distinct CDR3 sequences on record, less than 10% of them singletons. The leading ten clones occupy roughly 13% of the sample.

The input for sequencing was PBMCs from blood, taken approximately 25 months after vaccination. The rearranged segments are TRBV12-3 or TRBV12-4 and TRBJ2-7; the D segment may tentatively be TRBD1 or TRBD2, each giving 5 matched bases. The TCR originated in a man between 45 and 75 years old who received an inactivated influenza vaccine. Donor details come from another sample of the same person, matched by shared clones. The DNA sequence reads TGTGCCGGCACCCGAGGGGACGATTCCTACGAGCAGTACTTC. This is translated as CAGTRGDDSYEQYF.